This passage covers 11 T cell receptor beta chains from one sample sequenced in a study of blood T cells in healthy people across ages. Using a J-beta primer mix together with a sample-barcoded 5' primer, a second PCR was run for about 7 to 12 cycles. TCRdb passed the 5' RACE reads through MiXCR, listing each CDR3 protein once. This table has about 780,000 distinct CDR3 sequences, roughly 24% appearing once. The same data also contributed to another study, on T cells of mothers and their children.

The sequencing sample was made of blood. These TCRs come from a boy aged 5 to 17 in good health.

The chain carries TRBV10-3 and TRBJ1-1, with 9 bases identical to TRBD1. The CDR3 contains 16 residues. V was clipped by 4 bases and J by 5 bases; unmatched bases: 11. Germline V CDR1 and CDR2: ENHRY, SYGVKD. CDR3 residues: CAISGSGTGYFTEAFF. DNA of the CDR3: TGTGCCATCAGTGGCTCCGGGACAGGGTATTTTACTGAAGCTTTCTTT.

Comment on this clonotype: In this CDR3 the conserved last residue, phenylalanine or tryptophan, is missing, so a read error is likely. CDR3 sequence (DNA): TGCAGTGCTAGATCAGGCTATGGCTACACCCTC. This codes for CSARSGYGYTL. The chain is built from TRBV20-1 and TRBJ1-2; D not certain. V was pared by 2 bases and J by 4 bases, with 5 bases between. Germline CDR1 reads DFQATT; CDR2 reads SNEGSKA (reference sequence). This CDR3 is 11 amino acids long.

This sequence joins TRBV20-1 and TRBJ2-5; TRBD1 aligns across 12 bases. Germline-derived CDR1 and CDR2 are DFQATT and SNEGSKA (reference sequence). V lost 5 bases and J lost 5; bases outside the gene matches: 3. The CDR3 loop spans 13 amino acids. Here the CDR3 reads CSARDRGLETQYF. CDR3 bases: TGCAGTGCTCGGGACAGGGGGCTGGAGACCCAGTACTTC.

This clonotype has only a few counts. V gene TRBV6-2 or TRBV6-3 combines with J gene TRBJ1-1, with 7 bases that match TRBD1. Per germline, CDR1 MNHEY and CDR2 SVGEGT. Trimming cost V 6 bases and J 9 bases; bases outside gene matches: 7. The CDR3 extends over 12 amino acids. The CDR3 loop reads CASRKGGAKAFF. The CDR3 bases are TGTGCCAGCAGGAAAGGGGGCGCGAAAGCTTTCTTT.

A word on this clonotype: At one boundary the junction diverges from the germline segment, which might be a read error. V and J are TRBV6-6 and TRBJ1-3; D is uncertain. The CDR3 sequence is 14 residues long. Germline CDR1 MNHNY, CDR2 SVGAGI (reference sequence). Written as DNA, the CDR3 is TGTGCCAGCAGGCTGACTGGGTCTGGAAACACCATGTATTTT. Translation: CASRLTGSGNTMYF.

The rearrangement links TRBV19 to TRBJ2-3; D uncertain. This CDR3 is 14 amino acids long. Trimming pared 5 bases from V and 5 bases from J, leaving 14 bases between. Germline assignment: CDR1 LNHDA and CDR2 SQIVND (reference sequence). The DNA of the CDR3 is TGTGCCAGTAGTCTCTCGGCGAGGCTAGATACGCAGTATTTT. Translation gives CASSLSARLDTQYF.

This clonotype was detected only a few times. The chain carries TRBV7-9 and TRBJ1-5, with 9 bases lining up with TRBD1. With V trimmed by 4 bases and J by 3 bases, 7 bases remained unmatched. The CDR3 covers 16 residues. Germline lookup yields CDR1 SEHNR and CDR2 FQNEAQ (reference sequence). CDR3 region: CASSWGQGIVNQPQHF. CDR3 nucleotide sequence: TGTGCCAGCAGCTGGGGACAGGGAATCGTCAATCAGCCCCAGCATTTT.

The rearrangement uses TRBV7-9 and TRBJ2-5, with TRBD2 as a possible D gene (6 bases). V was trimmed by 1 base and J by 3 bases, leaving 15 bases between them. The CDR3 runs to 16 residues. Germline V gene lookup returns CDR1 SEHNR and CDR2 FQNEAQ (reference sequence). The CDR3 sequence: CASSLVDGGFKETQYF. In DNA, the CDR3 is TGTGCCAGCAGCTTAGTTGACGGAGGGTTCAAAGAGACCCAGTACTTC.

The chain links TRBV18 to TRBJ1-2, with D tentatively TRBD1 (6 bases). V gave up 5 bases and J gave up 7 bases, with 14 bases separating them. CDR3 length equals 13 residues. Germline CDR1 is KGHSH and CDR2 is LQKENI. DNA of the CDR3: TGTGCCAGCTCAGGAACACAGGGAGCTGGCTACACCTTC. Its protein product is CASSGTQGAGYTF.

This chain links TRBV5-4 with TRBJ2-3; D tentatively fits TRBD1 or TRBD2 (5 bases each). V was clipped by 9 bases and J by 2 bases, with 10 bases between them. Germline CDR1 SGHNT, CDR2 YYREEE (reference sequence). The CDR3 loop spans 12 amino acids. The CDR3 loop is CATGPLTDTQYF. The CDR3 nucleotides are TGTGCCACGGGGCCCCTCACAGATACGCAGTATTTT.

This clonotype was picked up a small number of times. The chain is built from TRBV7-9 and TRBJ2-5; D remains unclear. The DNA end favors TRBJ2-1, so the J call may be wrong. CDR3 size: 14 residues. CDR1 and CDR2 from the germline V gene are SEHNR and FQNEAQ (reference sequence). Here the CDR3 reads CASSPEDALHEQFF. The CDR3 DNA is TGTGCCAGCAGCCCCGAGGATGCCCTCCATGAGCAGTTCTTC.